This T cell receptor beta chain was profiled in a study of T-cell memory formation after mild COVID-19. The ends lost 1 base at V and 4 bases at J; junction bases unmatched: 9. CDR1 and CDR2 (germline): SQVTM, ANQGSEA. The CDR3 has 16 residues. TCRdb reanalysed the 5' RACE reads using MiXCR and keeps one entry per CDR3 protein. The sample yields about 280,000 distinct CDR3 sequences, under 8.5% seen once. The sequencing input was PBMCs or a T cell subset sorted from them (not recorded which). The chain uses TRBV29-1 and TRBJ2-2, with 7 positions matching TRBD2. This clonotype was sampled from a man in his late teens or twenties who had mild COVID-19 (a few samples of this study predate the infection). Cell type and time point are not known. CDR3 amino acids: CSVEAFWTGGTGELFF. The CDR3 DNA follows: TGCAGCGTTGAAGCATTTTGGACGGGGGGCACCGGGGAGCTGTTTTTT.